This T cell receptor (beta chain) was captured by sequencing in a study of OX40 agonist ivuxolimab in advanced cancers. Whole-study context: Dose-escalation patients suffered from hepatocellular carcinoma, melanoma, renal cell or head and neck cancer. From 23 to 79 years was the age range, with a mean of around 60 years, and approximately 84% were male.

The junction had 14 bases not matched to a gene; V was cut back by 2 bases and J by 2 bases. Germline CDR1 and CDR2: WSHSY and SAAADI. The length of the CDR3 is 18 residues. Assay: immunoSEQ multiplex PCR; the TCRdb copy retains only in-frame clones and omits some. The sample records under 50,000 clones, around 88% being singletons. People who had autoimmune disease history or systemic immunosuppression were excluded. The specimen was CD4+ or CD8+ T cells sorted from blood, collected in a trial of the OX40 agonist ivuxolimab. The sequence came from an adult with an advanced solid tumor such as melanoma, head and neck, liver or kidney cancer. The J gene is TRBJ2-7, the V gene TRBV10-2; 8 bases line up with TRBD2. CDR3 nucleotides: TGCGCCAGCAGTGAGACCGCCGGGGGGGCAGGGGCCACCTACGAGCAGTACTTC. As protein: CASSETAGGAGATYEQYF.